This T cell receptor (beta chain) was obtained from a study of T cell repertoires in cytomegalovirus infection (dated by TCRdb to between 2018 and 2021). The study in broad terms: Alongside well-studied HLA-B-restricted epitopes, the peptide stimulations were aimed at recently identified HLA-C-restricted CMV epitopes, whose presentation resists viral immunomodulation. Because public TCR beta signatures pointed to carriage of CMV infection together with the matching HLA type, the HLA type of each donor mattered for the analysis.

Sequenced using an Illumina HiSeq 1500. The public sequencing data were trimmed at Q25 with fastp and processed into clonotypes with MiXCR by TCRdb, which kept only in-frame beta chains. Entries that share a CDR3 protein sequence are merged under the most common genes and DNA. The sample profile shows some 480,000 distinct CDR3 sequences; 30% to 35% of them were found once. The ten most abundant clones make up 15% to 20% of the sample. What the authors observed across the whole study: The ex vivo response was dominated by HLA-C-restricted CMV-specific TCR beta clonotypes, and the single most frequent clonotype in two of eight donors was supplied by these HLA-C-restricted clonotypes. Carriers of CMV infection plus the relevant HLA type were discriminated by the cumulative frequency of public TCR beta family members in the study cohort and in an independent approximately 340-donor cohort.

CDR1 and CDR2 were assigned from the germline V gene as SNHLY and FYNNEI. From the cysteine through the valine, the CDR3 covers 13 amino acids. Left in the record is the CDR3 DNA by itself, 39 bases read in frame from the first base. V gives up 2 bases and J gives up 1 base, and the segment between their germline ends measures 6 bases. In the paper's terms, the treatment or condition label means: in vitro stimulation with specific CMV peptide epitopes to enrich CMV-specific T cells. Ten or more counts support this clonotype. It has no known antigen specificity. No per-base quality is available; no much larger clone lies one base away.

The clonotype was recovered from a human donor in good health (CMV status not recorded). Some clones in this sample may be carry-over from other donors' samples. This sample comprised cultured PBMCs, obtained from culture after CMV antigen stimulation. The chain couples TRBV2 to TRBJ2-7; the D gene lacks a confident call. The bases are TGTGCCAGCAGTGAACAAGGTTCCTACGAGCAGTACGTC. Translated, it reads CASSEQGSYEQYV.